This T cell receptor (beta chain) stems from a study of shared clonotypes between healthy human individuals. The data were produced by immunoSEQ multiplex PCR, yet TCRdb's version contains in-frame clones alone and is incomplete. The repertoire holds around 980,000 clones, with 75% to 85% as singletons. Deletions cut 6 bases from V and 0 bases from J, with 9 bases between. CDR1 is MNHNY, CDR2 SVGAGI, per germline (reference sequence). The CDR3 runs to 14 residues. The source is a man aged 18 to 35 in good health. Some clones in this sample may be carry-over from other donors' samples. The source material was memory CD4+ T cells from PBMCs. Subset indicated: CD45RA-negative fraction. J is TRBJ1-3 and V is TRBV6-6; D perhaps matches TRBD1 (6 bases). This CDR3 is CASRGTISGNTIYF. CDR3 coding DNA: TGTGCCAGCAGGGGGACAATCTCTGGAAACACCATATATTTT.